The next 24 T cell receptor beta chains were all read from a single sample in a study of cytomegalovirus exposure and HLA in healthy donors (dated by TCRdb to about 2017). Library method: the immunoSEQ multiplex PCR assay. For the multiplex PCR, a mixture combining 60 forward primers for TCR Vbeta segments and 13 reverse primers for TCR Jbeta segments was used. As stored in TCRdb, this immuneACCESS dataset retains in-frame rearrangements with V and J assigned. A fraction of the clones does not appear; measured against another copy, unresolved V genes explain less than half of the discrepancy, and the remainder lacks a known reason. The sample table records tens of thousands of clones; around four fifths of these occur just once. 7.5% to 10% of the sample comes from the top ten. Sequenced: PBMCs. The receptors were sampled from a man between 35 and 55 years old in good health and CMV-seronegative.

The chain combines TRBV6-5 with TRBJ2-7; D perhaps matches TRBD1 (5 bases). The length of the CDR3 is 12 residues. V was clipped by 5 bases and J by 2 bases, with 7 bases between them. Germline assignment: CDR1 MNHEY and CDR2 SVGAGI. The CDR3 coding sequence is TGTGCCAGCAGTCCAGGGCCCTACGAGCAGTACTTC. Its protein product is CASSPGPYEQYF.

This clone was seen a handful of times. The chain uses TRBV6-5 and TRBJ2-5; the D gene is possibly TRBD1 (6 bases). CDR1 MNHEY and CDR2 SVGAGI come from the germline V gene. CDR3 length: 13 residues. V was pared by 6 bases and J by 3 bases, with 11 bases between. The chain's CDR3 is CASSLRTEETQYF. In DNA form, the CDR3 reads TGTGCCAGCAGCCTCCGGACAGAAGAGACCCAGTACTTC.

The rearrangement uses TRBV27 and TRBJ2-1, with a tentative D call TRBD1 (5 bases). In germline, CDR1 is MNHEY, CDR2 SMNVEV (reference sequence). The CDR3 has 13 amino acids. Trimming cost V 4 bases and J 9 bases, with 13 bases left between them. This chain's CDR3 is CASSYVTDSEQFF. The DNA for the CDR3 is TGTGCCAGCAGTTATGTGACAGATAGTGAGCAGTTCTTC.

This clone has just a few counts. The rearrangement links TRBV4-2 to TRBJ2-7; possibly TRBD1 for D (5 bases). This CDR3 has 15 amino acids. Deletions cut 0 bases from V and 1 base from J, with 10 bases between. Looked up from germline, CDR1 is LGHNA and CDR2 is YNFKEQ. This CDR3 reads CASSQELDTSYEQYF. CDR3 bases: TGTGCCAGCAGCCAAGAGTTGGACACGTCCTACGAGCAGTACTTC.

Comments on this clone: At one end, the junction sequence differs from germline, possibly due to a read error. The chain carries TRBV6-4 and TRBJ1-5; 8 bases line up with TRBD1. Germline V lookup: CDR1 MRHNA, CDR2 SNTAGT. There are 14 residues in the CDR3. The DNA for the CDR3 is TGTGCCGGCAGCCCAGACAGGGGCGGGCAGCCCCAGCATTTT. Translated: CAGSPDRGGQPQHF.

The gene calls are TRBV10-1 and TRBJ2-3; 7 nucleotides agree with TRBD1. The trim removed 6 bases at V and 3 bases at J, leaving 12 bases unmatched. CDR1 WNHNN and CDR2 SYGVQD come from the germline V gene (reference sequence). The CDR3 runs 16 residues. The CDR3 DNA sequence: TGCGCCAGCAGCGGAAGCGAGACAGGGCCGACAGATACGCAGTATTTT. It is translated as CASSGSETGPTDTQYF.

This chain links TRBV18 with TRBJ1-2; D may be TRBD1 (6 bases). V shed 2 bases and J shed 4 bases, with 14 bases lying between them. Germline lookup yields CDR1 KGHSH and CDR2 LQKENI. CDR3 length: 15 residues. CDR3 DNA sequence: TGTGCCAGCTCACCATCGGCAGGGGAGAGCTATGGCTACACCTTC. It yields the protein CASSPSAGESYGYTF.

This clone was counted once. This chain connects TRBV19 to TRBJ1-5, with 7 bases lining up with TRBD1. The germline gives CDR1 LNHDA, CDR2 SQIVND (reference sequence). The CDR3 length is 16 residues. With V trimmed by 9 bases and J by 8 bases, 19 bases remained unmatched. The DNA for the CDR3 is TGTGCCAGCCTTCAACGTACCGACAGGGCCAGGGAGCCCCAGCATTTT. Translated, it gives CASLQRTDRAREPQHF.

Comment on this clone: Its ends do not fully match the called genes, so a read error is possible. V usage is TRBV28 and J usage is TRBJ1-4; 8 bases map to TRBD1. The germline V gene encodes CDR1 MDHEN and CDR2 SYDVKM. The CDR3 totals 15 residues. The CDR3: CASRNFQGANEKLLF. CDR3 sequence (DNA): TGTGCCAGCAGGAACTTTCAGGGGGCTAATGAAAAACTGCTTTTT.

The chain joins TRBV19 to TRBJ2-2; 12 nucleotides align to TRBD2. Germline assignment: CDR1 LNHDA and CDR2 SQIVND (reference sequence). The CDR3 has 17 residues. J lost 4 bases, V lost 7 bases, and 10 bases had no gene match. This CDR3 is CASKQTSGSRSTGELFF. CDR3 coding DNA: TGTGCCAGTAAACAGACTAGCGGGAGTAGAAGCACCGGGGAGCTGTTTTTT.

This chain joins TRBV2 and TRBJ1-5, with D maybe TRBD1 (5 bases). The CDR3 contains 13 residues. V lost 4 bases and J lost 3, with 7 bases in between. Germline V gives CDR1 SNHLY, CDR2 FYNNEI. CDR3 nucleotide sequence: TGTGCCAGCAGTGTACAGGCCAATCAGCCCCAGCATTTT. Translation: CASSVQANQPQHF.

The chain uses TRBV19 and TRBJ2-5; 9 nucleotides match TRBD1. CDR3 length: 15 residues. Germline V gene sequence: CDR1 LNHDA, CDR2 SQIVND (reference sequence). V lost 3 bases, J lost 5 bases, and 7 bases stayed unmatched. The CDR3 bases are TGTGCCAGTAGTATTCCTGGACAGGGGTTTGAGACCCAGTACTTC. The encoded protein is CASSIPGQGFETQYF.

The rearrangement uses TRBV7-9 and TRBJ1-2; 10 nucleotides match TRBD1. This CDR3 comprises 14 residues. Germline V lookup: CDR1 SEHNR, CDR2 FQNEAQ (reference sequence). Losses at the gene ends were 4 bases for V and 5 bases for J; bases not matched to a gene: 4. This chain's CDR3 is CASSSGQGTYGYTF. In DNA, the CDR3 is TGTGCCAGCAGCTCGGGACAGGGGACTTATGGCTACACCTTC.

The rearrangement links TRBV19 to TRBJ1-5, with 12 bases that match TRBD1. CDR3 length equals 18 residues. Losses at the gene ends were 0 bases for V and 3 bases for J; bases not matched to a gene: 6. In germline, CDR1 is LNHDA, CDR2 SQIVND (reference sequence). CDR3 protein: CASSIEPGTGGINQPQHF. CDR3 DNA sequence: TGTGCCAGTAGTATAGAACCCGGGACAGGGGGCATCAATCAGCCCCAGCATTTT.

The V call is TRBV4-2, the J call TRBJ2-1; the match to TRBD2 covers 9 bases. Trimming at V came to 4 bases and at J to 5 bases, leaving 6 bases not matched to a gene. Germline V lookup: CDR1 LGHNA, CDR2 YNFKEQ. The CDR3 is made up of 15 amino acids. CDR3 amino acids: CASSPRTSDHNEQFF. The DNA of the CDR3 is TGTGCCAGCAGCCCTAGGACTAGCGATCACAATGAGCAGTTCTTC.

The rearrangement joins TRBV11-3 to TRBJ2-3, with D tentatively TRBD1 (6 bases). Trimming left V 3 bases short and J 1 base short, with 11 bases between. This CDR3 spans 15 amino acids. The germline V gene encodes CDR1 SGHNT and CDR2 YENEEA. The CDR3 spells CASSFGRGGTDTQYF. CDR3 sequence (DNA): TGTGCCAGCAGCTTTGGCAGGGGAGGCACAGATACGCAGTATTTT.

The V call is TRBV18, the J call TRBJ2-7; 7 bases line up with TRBD1. The CDR3 has 13 amino acids. V gave up 6 bases and J gave up 3 bases; unmatched junction bases: 5. Germline V CDR1 and CDR2: KGHSH, LQKENI. The CDR3 nucleotides are TGTGCCAGCTCTCGGGACAGCCTCTACGAGCAGTACTTC. The encoded protein is CASSRDSLYEQYF.

The gene calls are TRBV23-1 and TRBJ2-1, with 11 nucleotides matching TRBD2. TRBV23-1 is placed among ORFs of uncertain function. This CDR3 is built from 17 residues. The trim removed 0 bases at V and 0 bases at J, leaving 1 base unmatched. CDR3 sequence reads: CASSQSTSGTSYNEQFF. The CDR3 coding sequence is TGCGCCAGCAGTCAATCGACTAGCGGGACCTCCTACAATGAGCAGTTCTTC.

Comment on this clone: A read error may account for a junction end that differs from germline. The chain carries TRBV7-8 and TRBJ1-1, with a possible D match to TRBD1 (5 bases). Germline V CDR1 and CDR2: SGHVS, FQNEAQ. The CDR3 is 11 amino acids. CDR3 nucleotide sequence: TGTGCCAGCAGCACAGGATCGGTGAAAGTCTTT. Translated, it gives CASSTGSVKVF. The variable domain in full, completed from reference TRBV7-8 and TRBJ1-1, reads GAGVSQSPRYKVAKRGQDVALRCDPISGHVSLFWYQQALGQGPEFLTYFQNEAQLDKSGLPSDRFFAERPEGSVSTLKIQRTQQEDSAVYLCASSTGSVKVFGQGTRLTVV.

The rearrangement links TRBV28 to TRBJ1-1, with 8 bases lining up with TRBD1. Looked up from germline, CDR1 is MDHEN and CDR2 is SYDVKM. The CDR3 runs 15 residues. The CDR3 region has the DNA TGTGCATCTGCCGGGACAGGTGCAATGAACACTGAAGCTTTCTTT. Protein: CASAGTGAMNTEAFF.

This chain connects TRBV28 to TRBJ2-7, with 8 bases that match TRBD1. Losses at the gene ends were 6 bases for V and 3 bases for J; bases not matched to a gene: 7. Germline assignment: CDR1 MDHEN and CDR2 SYDVKM. The CDR3 consists of 14 residues. The CDR3 sequence is CASSQRTGYYEQYF. The CDR3 DNA follows: TGTGCCAGCAGCCAAAGGACAGGGTACTACGAGCAGTACTTC.

Points on this clone: This specimen includes other DNA sequences encoding the same CDR3. This chain uses TRBV5-1 with TRBJ1-2; TRBD1 is a possible D gene (5 bases). The CDR3 totals 13 residues. Trimming shortened V by 5 bases and J by 5 bases, and 13 bases separated the two germline ends. The germline V gene encodes CDR1 SGHRS and CDR2 YFSETQ. CDR3 bases: TGCGCCAGCAGTCCTGGACAAAATTATGGCTACACCTTC. Protein: CASSPGQNYGYTF.

The rearrangement joins TRBV5-6 to TRBJ1-2, with 7 nucleotides matching TRBD1. This CDR3 region has 14 residues. Per germline, CDR1 SGHDT and CDR2 YYEEEE. J was trimmed by 6 bases and V by 1 base; bases with no gene match: 6. The CDR3 region is CASSLPDQGDGYTF. The CDR3 nucleotides read TGTGCCAGCAGCTTGCCCGATCAGGGGGATGGCTACACCTTC.

The V and J genes are TRBV2 and TRBJ2-1; TRBD2 agrees at 10 bases. The junction had 16 bases not matched to a gene; V was cut back by 7 bases and J by 7 bases. CDR1 and CDR2 from the germline V gene are SNHLY and FYNNEI. This CDR3 comprises 17 residues. CDR3 protein: CASTSGVRASGSNEQFF. The CDR3 nucleotides read TGTGCCAGCACCTCGGGGGTAAGGGCTAGCGGGAGTAATGAGCAGTTCTTC. The complete variable domain, with remaining parts taken from reference TRBV2 and TRBJ2-1, reads EPEVTQTPSHQVTQMGQEVILRCVPISNHLYFYWYRQILGQKVEFLVSFYNNEISEKSEIFDDQFSVERPDGSNFTLKIRSTKLEDSAMYFCASTSGVRASGSNEQFFGPGTRLTVL.